This entry lists 25 T cell receptor beta chains sequenced from one sample in a study of cytomegalovirus exposure and HLA in healthy donors. The study ran its PCR with 60 Vbeta and 13 Jbeta primers. The assay was immunoSEQ multiplex PCR, and TCRdb's table has in-frame clones only and misses some. Among over 110,000 clones listed, around 82% were seen once. The specimen was PBMCs. The receptors come from a woman aged 40 to 50 in good health and CMV-seropositive.

V usage is TRBV7-2 and J usage is TRBJ2-7; possible D gene TRBD2, 5 bases. In germline, CDR1 is SGHTA, CDR2 FQGNSA. Trimming cost V 3 bases and J 5 bases, with 20 bases left between them. The CDR3 totals 16 residues. CDR3 nucleotide sequence: TGTGCCAGCAGCTTTCCGGCAGGACTGTTTAAACACGAGCAGTACTTC. Its translation is CASSFPAGLFKHEQYF.

The J gene is TRBJ1-2, the V gene TRBV28; 7 nucleotides match TRBD1. This CDR3 has 13 residues. Germline CDR1 is MDHEN and CDR2 is SYDVKM. Unmatched junction bases numbered 5, after V lost 6 bases and J lost 4 bases. The CDR3, as DNA: TGTGCCAGCAGCCTGGGACAGTTCTATGGCTACACCTTC. Its translation: CASSLGQFYGYTF.

The V and J genes are TRBV7-9 and TRBJ2-5, with D perhaps matching TRBD1 (6 bases). V was cut by 4 bases and J by 3 bases, with 6 bases left in between. Germline CDR1 SEHNR, CDR2 FQNEAQ (reference sequence). The CDR3 loop spans 12 amino acids. The CDR3 DNA is TGTGCCAGCAGCTGGACAGAAGAGACCCAGTACTTC. Translated: CASSWTEETQYF.

The gene calls are TRBV19 and TRBJ1-2; no definite D call. The CDR3 contains 14 residues. Per germline, CDR1 LNHDA and CDR2 SQIVND (reference sequence). The V and J ends lost 5 bases and 2 bases respectively, with 12 bases between them. CDR3 in DNA: TGTGCCAGTAGTTCCCTTGGCGGAAACTATGGCTACACCTTC. This translates into CASSSLGGNYGYTF.

The chain carries TRBV7-9 and TRBJ2-7, with D maybe TRBD2 (6 bases). CDR1 SEHNR and CDR2 FQNEAQ come from the germline V gene (reference sequence). The CDR3 is 15 residues long. The V gene lost 8 bases and the J gene lost 6 bases, with 23 bases spanning the gap. The CDR3 sequence is CASSGWEAASTEQYF. CDR3 in DNA: TGTGCCAGCTCAGGGTGGGAGGCCGCTAGTACCGAGCAGTACTTC.

The chain uses TRBV2 and TRBJ2-1; 10 bases match TRBD2. CDR1 and CDR2 from the germline V gene are SNHLY and FYNNEI. After removal of 6 bases from V and 0 bases from J, the junction contained 2 bases not matched to a gene. This CDR3 comprises 15 residues. The CDR3 DNA reads TGTGCCAGCAGGGCTAGCGGGAGCTCCTACAATGAGCAGTTCTTC. This sequence encodes CASRASGSSYNEQFF.

The chain is built from TRBV4-2 and TRBJ2-3; 9 bases map to TRBD1. Per germline, CDR1 LGHNA and CDR2 YNFKEQ. V lost 4 bases and J lost 6; bases outside the gene matches: 11. The CDR3 has 16 amino acids. CDR3 sequence (DNA): TGTGCCAGCAGCCTCGGACAGGGGTGGGGCGGGGATACGCAGTATTTT. Protein product: CASSLGQGWGGDTQYF.

CDR3 protein: CASSDSTSGRSYEQFF. The CDR3 region has the DNA TGTGCCAGCAGTGACTCCACTAGCGGGAGGTCCTATGAGCAGTTCTTC. V and J are TRBV6-4 and TRBJ2-1, with 12 bases that match TRBD2. Trimming at V came to 0 bases and at J to 8 bases, leaving 5 bases not matched to a gene. The germline gives CDR1 MRHNA, CDR2 SNTAGT. This CDR3 is built from 16 residues.

The chain uses TRBV6-5 and TRBJ1-2, with TRBD1 matching 7 bases. Germline CDR1 reads MNHEY; CDR2 reads SVGAGI. V dropped 6 bases and J dropped 4; count of bases not matched to a gene: 5. The CDR3 sequence is 13 residues long. The CDR3 nucleotides are TGTGCCAGCAGCCCTGGACAGGCCTATGGCTACACCTTC. It is translated as CASSPGQAYGYTF.

V and J are TRBV28 and TRBJ2-3, with TRBD2 identical over 7 bases. The germline V gene encodes CDR1 MDHEN and CDR2 SYDVKM. V shed 3 bases, J shed 4 bases, and the junction held 10 bases outside the gene matches. The CDR3 contains 16 residues. The CDR3 is CASSLGGGNWADTQYF. The CDR3 DNA reads as TGTGCCAGCAGTTTGGGGGGGGGTAATTGGGCAGATACGCAGTATTTT.

V is TRBV28 and J is TRBJ2-5; TRBD1 might be the D (6 bases). Deletions cut 0 bases from V and 5 bases from J, with 10 bases between. Germline CDR1 reads MDHEN; CDR2 reads SYDVKM. The CDR3 is made up of 14 amino acids. The CDR3 nucleotides read TGTGCCAGCAGTTTATGGCAGGGGCCGGAGACCCAGTACTTC. This translates into CASSLWQGPETQYF. Filled out from reference TRBV28 and TRBJ2-5, the complete variable domain reads DVKVTQSSRYLVKRTGEKVFLECVQDMDHENMFWYRQDPGLGLRLIYFSYDVKMKEKGDIPEGYSVSREKKERFSLILESASTNQTSMYLCASSLWQGPETQYFGPGTRLLVL.

The V and J genes are TRBV14 and TRBJ2-3; a possible D gene is TRBD1 (5 bases). There are 13 residues in the CDR3. Per the germline V gene, CDR1 is SGHDN and CDR2 is FVKESK. V was trimmed by 4 bases and J by 1 base, leaving 6 bases between them. The CDR3 DNA follows: TGTGCCAGCAGCCTACAGGGCACAGATACGCAGTATTTT. Its protein is CASSLQGTDTQYF.

Turning to this clone: The sample carries other DNA sequences with the same CDR3. This chain joins TRBV5-1 and TRBJ2-7; D not resolved. The germline CDR1 and CDR2 sequences are SGHRS and YFSETQ. V lost 2 bases and J lost 0, with 9 bases in between. This CDR3 has 14 amino acids. Here the CDR3 reads CASSFGGASYEQYF. The CDR3 nucleotides are TGCGCCAGCAGCTTCGGCGGAGCCTCCTACGAGCAGTACTTC.

This clone was found a few times. The genes are TRBV15 and TRBJ2-4; 9 nucleotides match TRBD2. The CDR3 spans 18 residues. With 0 bases clipped from V and 7 bases from J, the junction kept 13 bases outside the gene matches. The germline gives CDR1 LNHNV, CDR2 YYDKDF (reference sequence). The CDR3 DNA sequence: TGTGCCACCAGCAGAGATCGTCATAGCGGGAGTCGCGGGAACATTCAGTACTTC. This encodes CATSRDRHSGSRGNIQYF.

The gene calls are TRBV6-6 and TRBJ2-1; the match to TRBD2 covers 9 bases. V was clipped by 5 bases and J by 8 bases; unmatched bases: 7. Germline V gives CDR1 MNHNY, CDR2 SVGAGI (reference sequence). The CDR3 spans 14 residues. The CDR3 region is CASSRGLARDEQFF. In DNA, the CDR3 is TGTGCCAGCAGTCGCGGACTAGCGAGGGATGAGCAGTTCTTC.

V usage is TRBV15 and J usage is TRBJ1-5; D gene uncertain. The CDR3 is 15 residues long. Per the germline V gene, CDR1 is LNHNV and CDR2 is YYDKDF (reference sequence). V lost 5 bases to trimming and J lost 1 base, with 12 bases between them. DNA for the CDR3: TGTGCCACCAGCCCTCGCGGGGTCAGCAATCAGCCCCAGCATTTT. Protein sequence: CATSPRGVSNQPQHF.

The gene calls are TRBV7-9 and TRBJ1-2; TRBD1 matches at 8 bases. V was clipped by 4 bases and J by 1 base; unmatched bases: 5. The CDR3 loop spans 15 amino acids. CDR1 and CDR2 from the germline V gene are SEHNR and FQNEAQ (reference sequence). The CDR3 loop reads CASSWGDRFNYGYTF. The CDR3 DNA reads TGTGCCAGCAGCTGGGGGGACAGGTTTAACTATGGCTACACCTTC.

The V and J genes are TRBV4-1 and TRBJ2-1, with TRBD2 identical over 15 bases. CDR1 and CDR2 (germline): MGHRA, YSYEKL. V was clipped by 6 bases and J by 5 bases; unmatched bases: 2. The CDR3 covers 15 residues. The CDR3 nucleotides are TGCGCCAGCAGACGGACTAGCGGGAGGGACAATGAGCAGTTCTTC. Amino acid sequence: CASRRTSGRDNEQFF.

The chain links TRBV9 to TRBJ2-5, with 8 bases aligning to TRBD1. Per the germline V gene, CDR1 is SGDLS and CDR2 is YYNGEE. V trimming: 2 bases; J trimming: 4 bases; junction bases outside the gene matches: 7. This CDR3 has 15 residues. CDR3 DNA sequence: TGTGCCAGCAGCGTTGGGACAGGAGGGGCAGAGACCCAGTACTTC. Its protein is CASSVGTGGAETQYF.

This rearrangement joins TRBV28 to TRBJ2-7; the match to TRBD1 covers 10 bases. The germline V gene encodes CDR1 MDHEN and CDR2 SYDVKM. The CDR3 is 16 residues long. V lost 4 bases, J lost 4 bases, and 10 bases stayed unmatched. DNA for the CDR3: TGTGCCAGCAGTTCACTCCGGACAGGGGGTCATTACGAGCAGTACTTC. Protein sequence: CASSSLRTGGHYEQYF.

The chain employs TRBV6-5 and TRBJ2-5; a possible D gene is TRBD2 (6 bases). The J call may be incorrect, as the DNA end agrees better with TRBJ2-7. The CDR3 runs to 15 residues. Germline lookup yields CDR1 MNHEY and CDR2 SVGAGI. CDR3 DNA: TGTGCCAGCAGCCTCACGGAGGGTTTTCTCTACGAGCAGTACTTC. Its protein is CASSLTEGFLYEQYF.

The chain uses TRBV2 and TRBJ2-3; D perhaps matches TRBD2 (6 bases). This CDR3 contains 14 residues. The V end was cut by 3 bases, the J end by 1 base, with 8 bases between. Germline V CDR1 and CDR2: SNHLY, FYNNEI. CDR3 protein: CASSDREGTDTQYF. CDR3 coding DNA: TGTGCCAGCAGTGACAGGGAGGGCACAGATACGCAGTATTTT.

The V and J genes are TRBV13 and TRBJ1-6; a weak D match, TRBD1 (6 bases). CDR3 length equals 14 residues. Looked up from germline, CDR1 is PRHDT and CDR2 is FYEKMQ (reference sequence). Trimming took off 5 bases at V and 14 bases at J, with 19 bases between the two ends. The CDR3 reads CASSPTGSIESLHF. The CDR3, as DNA: TGTGCCAGCAGCCCGACAGGCAGCATCGAGTCCCTCCACTTT.

The chain uses TRBV9 and TRBJ1-3, with a tentative D call TRBD1 (5 bases). Germline V gene data show CDR1 as SGDLS and CDR2 as YYNGEE. Trimming shortened V by 0 bases and J by 3 bases, and 10 bases separated the two germline ends. The CDR3 covers 15 residues. Here the CDR3 reads CASSVGGRDGNTIYF. The CDR3 coding sequence is TGTGCCAGCAGCGTAGGTGGCAGGGATGGAAACACCATATATTTT.

This clone has a single count. The chain joins TRBV7-2 to TRBJ2-7, with 8 bases that match TRBD1. The CDR3 is 16 amino acids. Trimming removed 4 bases from V and 4 bases from J; junction bases left unmatched: 12. Germline loops: CDR1 SGHTA, CDR2 FQGNSA. The CDR3 is CASSSYRAGGGYEQYF. DNA of the CDR3: TGTGCCAGCAGCTCGTATAGGGCAGGGGGCGGATACGAGCAGTACTTC.